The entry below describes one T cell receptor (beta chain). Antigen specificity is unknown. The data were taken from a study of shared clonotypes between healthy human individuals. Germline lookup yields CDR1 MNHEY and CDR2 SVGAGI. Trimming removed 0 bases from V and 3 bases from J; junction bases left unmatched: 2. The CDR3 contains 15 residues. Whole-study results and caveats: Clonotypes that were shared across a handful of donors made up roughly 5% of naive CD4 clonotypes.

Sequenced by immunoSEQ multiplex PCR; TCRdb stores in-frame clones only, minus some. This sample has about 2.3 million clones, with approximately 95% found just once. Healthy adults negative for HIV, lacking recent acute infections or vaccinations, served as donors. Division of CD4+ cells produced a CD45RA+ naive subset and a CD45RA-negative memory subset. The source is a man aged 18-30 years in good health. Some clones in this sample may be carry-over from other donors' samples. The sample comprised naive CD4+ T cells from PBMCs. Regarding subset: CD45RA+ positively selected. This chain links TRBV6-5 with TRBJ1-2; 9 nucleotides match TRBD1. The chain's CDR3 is CASSYSWTGDYGYTF. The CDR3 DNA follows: TGTGCCAGCAGTTACTCCTGGACAGGGGACTATGGCTACACCTTC.